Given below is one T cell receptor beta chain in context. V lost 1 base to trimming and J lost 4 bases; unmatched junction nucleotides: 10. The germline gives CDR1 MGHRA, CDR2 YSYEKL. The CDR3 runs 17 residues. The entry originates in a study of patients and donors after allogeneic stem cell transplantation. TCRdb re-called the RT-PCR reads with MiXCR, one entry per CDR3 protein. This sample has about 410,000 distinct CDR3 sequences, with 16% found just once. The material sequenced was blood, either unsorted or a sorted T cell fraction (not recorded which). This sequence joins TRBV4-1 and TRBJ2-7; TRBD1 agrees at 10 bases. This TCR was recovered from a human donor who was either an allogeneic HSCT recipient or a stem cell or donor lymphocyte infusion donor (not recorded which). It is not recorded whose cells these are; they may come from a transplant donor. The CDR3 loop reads CASSQGRFLGQGYEQYF. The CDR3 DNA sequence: TGCGCCAGCAGCCAAGGAAGGTTTCTGGGACAGGGGTACGAGCAGTACTTC.